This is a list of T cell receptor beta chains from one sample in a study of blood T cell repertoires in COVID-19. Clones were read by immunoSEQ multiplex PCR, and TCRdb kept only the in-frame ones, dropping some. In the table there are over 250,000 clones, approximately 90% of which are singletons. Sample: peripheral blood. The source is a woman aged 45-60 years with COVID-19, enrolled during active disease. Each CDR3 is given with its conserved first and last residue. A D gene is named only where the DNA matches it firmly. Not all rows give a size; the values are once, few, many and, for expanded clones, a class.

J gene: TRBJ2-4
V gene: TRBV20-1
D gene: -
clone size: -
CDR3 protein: CSASNRDNKNIQYF
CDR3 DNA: TGCAGTGCTAGTAACCGGGACAACAAAAACATTCAGTACTTC

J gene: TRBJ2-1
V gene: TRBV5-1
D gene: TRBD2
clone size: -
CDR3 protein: CASSLWAGTSGSNEQFF
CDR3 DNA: TGCGCCAGCAGCTTATGGGCCGGGACTAGCGGGAGTAATGAGCAGTTCTTC

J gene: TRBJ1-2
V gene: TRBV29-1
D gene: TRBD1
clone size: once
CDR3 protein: CSVVTGGGYGYTF
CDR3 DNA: TGCAGCGTAGTGACAGGGGGCGGCTATGGCTACACCTTC

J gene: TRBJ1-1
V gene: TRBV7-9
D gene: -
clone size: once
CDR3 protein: CASSFWPGGTEAFF
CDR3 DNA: TGTGCCAGCAGCTTCTGGCCGGGAGGTACTGAAGCTTTCTTT

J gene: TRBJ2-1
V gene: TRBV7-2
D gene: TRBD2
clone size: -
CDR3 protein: CASSRGLAGSGNEQFF
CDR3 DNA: TGTGCCAGCAGTCGTGGACTAGCGGGGTCTGGGAATGAGCAGTTCTTC

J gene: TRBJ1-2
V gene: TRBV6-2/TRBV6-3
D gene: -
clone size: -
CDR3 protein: CASSLKRTDNYGYTF
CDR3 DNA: TGTGCCAGCAGCCTCAAACGGACAGATAACTATGGCTACACCTTC

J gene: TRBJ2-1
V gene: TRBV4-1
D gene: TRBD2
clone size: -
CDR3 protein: CASSQAPSGLAGIGNEQFF
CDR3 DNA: TGCGCCAGCAGCCAAGCTCCCTCGGGACTAGCGGGAATAGGGAATGAGCAGTTCTTC

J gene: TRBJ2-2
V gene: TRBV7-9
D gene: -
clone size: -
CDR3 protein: CASSLALTNTGELFF
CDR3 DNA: TGTGCCAGCAGCTTAGCCCTTACGAACACCGGGGAGCTGTTTTTT

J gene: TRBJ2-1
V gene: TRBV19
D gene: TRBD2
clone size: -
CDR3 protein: CASSSPGLRYEQFF
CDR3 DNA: TGTGCCAGTAGTTCGCCGGGACTACGATATGAGCAGTTCTTC

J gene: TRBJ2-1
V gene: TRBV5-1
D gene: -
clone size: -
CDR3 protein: CASSPTGEVRNEQFF
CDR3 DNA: TGCGCCAGCAGCCCTACAGGGGAGGTCCGGAATGAGCAGTTCTTC

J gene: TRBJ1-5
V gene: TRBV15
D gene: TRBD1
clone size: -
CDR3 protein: CATSRDTGAGNQPQHF
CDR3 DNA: TGTGCCACCAGCAGAGATACAGGGGCGGGCAATCAGCCCCAGCATTTT

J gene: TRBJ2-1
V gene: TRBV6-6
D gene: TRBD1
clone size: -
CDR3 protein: CASRGTVPPNEQFF
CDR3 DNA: TGTGCCAGCAGGGGGACAGTTCCTCCCAATGAGCAGTTCTTC

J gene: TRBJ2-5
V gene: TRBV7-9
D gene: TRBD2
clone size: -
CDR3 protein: CASSLEIPGGRGETQYF
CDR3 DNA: TGTGCCAGCAGCTTAGAGATACCAGGCGGGAGGGGAGAGACCCAGTACTTC

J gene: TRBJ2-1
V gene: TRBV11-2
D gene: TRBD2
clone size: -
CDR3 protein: CASSLTSGRNNEQFF
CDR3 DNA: TGTGCCAGCAGCTTAACTAGCGGGAGAAACAATGAGCAGTTCTTC

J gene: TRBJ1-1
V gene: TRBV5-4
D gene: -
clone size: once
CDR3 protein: CASSPGGLNTEAFF
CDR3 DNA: TGTGCCAGCAGCCCTGGCGGGCTCAACACTGAAGCTTTCTTT

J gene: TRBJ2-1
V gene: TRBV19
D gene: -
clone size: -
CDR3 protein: CASSRIRGRAVGNEQFF
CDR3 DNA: TGTGCCAGTAGTAGAATCAGGGGTAGGGCGGTAGGGAATGAGCAGTTCTTC

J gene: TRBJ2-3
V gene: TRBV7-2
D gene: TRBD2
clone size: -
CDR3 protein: CASSLGLAGGPMADTQYF
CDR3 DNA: TGTGCCAGCAGCTTGGGCCTAGCGGGAGGGCCAATGGCAGATACGCAGTATTTT

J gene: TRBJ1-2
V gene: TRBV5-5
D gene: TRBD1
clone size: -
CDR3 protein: CASSLEGQTLSVGYTF
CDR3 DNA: TGTGCCAGCAGCTTGGAGGGACAGACGTTATCAGTTGGCTACACCTTC

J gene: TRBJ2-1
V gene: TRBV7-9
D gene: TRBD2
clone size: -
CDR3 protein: CASSYSGTTGNEQFF
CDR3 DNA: TGTGCCAGCAGCTATAGCGGGACTACGGGGAATGAGCAGTTCTTC

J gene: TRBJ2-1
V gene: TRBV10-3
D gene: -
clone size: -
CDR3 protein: CATHPLEERSSYNEQFF
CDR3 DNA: TGTGCCACCCACCCGTTAGAGGAGCGGAGCTCCTACAATGAGCAGTTCTTC

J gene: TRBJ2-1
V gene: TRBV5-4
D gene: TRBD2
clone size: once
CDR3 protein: CASSFGGGLGYNEQFF
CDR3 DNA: TGTGCCAGCAGCTTCGGGGGGGGACTAGGTTATAATGAGCAGTTCTTC

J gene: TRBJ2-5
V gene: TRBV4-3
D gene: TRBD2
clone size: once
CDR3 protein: CASSQGMGGSRETQYF
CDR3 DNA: TGCGCCAGCAGCCAAGGCATGGGCGGGAGTCGAGAGACCCAGTACTTC